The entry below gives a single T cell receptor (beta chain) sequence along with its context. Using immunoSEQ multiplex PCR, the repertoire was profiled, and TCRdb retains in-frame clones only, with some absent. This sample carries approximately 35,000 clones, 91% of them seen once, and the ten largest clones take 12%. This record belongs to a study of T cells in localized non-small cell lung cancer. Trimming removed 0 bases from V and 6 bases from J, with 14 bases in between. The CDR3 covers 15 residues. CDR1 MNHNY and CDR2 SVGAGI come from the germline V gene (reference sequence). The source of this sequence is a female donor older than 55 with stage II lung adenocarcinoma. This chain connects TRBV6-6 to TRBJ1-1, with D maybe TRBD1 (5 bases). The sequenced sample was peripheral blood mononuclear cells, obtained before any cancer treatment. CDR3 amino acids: CASSYSKEGDPEAFF. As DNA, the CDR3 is TGTGCCAGCAGTTACTCAAAGGAAGGGGATCCTGAAGCTTTCTTT.